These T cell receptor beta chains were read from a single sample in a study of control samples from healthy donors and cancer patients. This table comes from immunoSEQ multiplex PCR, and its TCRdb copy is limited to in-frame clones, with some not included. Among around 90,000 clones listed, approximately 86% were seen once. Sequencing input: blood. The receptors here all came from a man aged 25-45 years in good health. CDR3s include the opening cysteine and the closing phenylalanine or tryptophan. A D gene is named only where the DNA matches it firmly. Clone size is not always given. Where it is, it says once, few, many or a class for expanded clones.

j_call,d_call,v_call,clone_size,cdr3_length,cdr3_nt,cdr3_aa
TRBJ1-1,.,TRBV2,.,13,TGTGCCAGCAGTGGTCCAGGAAACACTGAAGCTTTCTTT,CASSGPGNTEAFF
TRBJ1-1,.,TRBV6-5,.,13,TGTGCCAGCCCCAGGGAGGTTGGCACTGAAGCTTTCTTT,CASPREVGTEAFF
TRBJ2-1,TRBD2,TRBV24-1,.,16,TGTGCCACCAGTGATTTGTACCGGGGGGGTAACAATGAGCAGTTCTTC,CATSDLYRGGNNEQFF
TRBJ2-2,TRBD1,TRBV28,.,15,TGTGCCAGCAGCCGCCCGACAGGGACGACCGGGGAGCTGTTTTTT,CASSRPTGTTGELFF
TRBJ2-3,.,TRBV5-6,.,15,TGTGCCAGCAGCTTGTCAGGGATGGGCACAGATACGCAGTATTTT,CASSLSGMGTDTQYF
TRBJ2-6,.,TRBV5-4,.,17,TGTGCCGGTAGCAGGTGGACAGCCAGCTCTGGGGCCAACGTCCTGACTTTC,CAGSRWTASSGANVLTF
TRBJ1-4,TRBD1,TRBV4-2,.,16,TGTGCCAGCAGCCAAGCGGGACAGGGGGGGAAGGAAAAACTGTTTTTT,CASSQAGQGGKEKLFF
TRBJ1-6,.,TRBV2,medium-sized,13,TGTGCCAGCGAGAGCTCCTATAATTCACCCCTCCACTTT,CASESSYNSPLHF
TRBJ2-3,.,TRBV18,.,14,TGTGCCAGCTCACCCCCGGGACGGACGGATACGCAGTATTTT,CASSPPGRTDTQYF
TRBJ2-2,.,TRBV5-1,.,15,TGCGCCAGCAGCTTGGAGGGGAGGAGCACCGGGGAGCTGTTTTTT,CASSLEGRSTGELFF
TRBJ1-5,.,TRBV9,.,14,TGTGCCAGCAGCGTGGGTCAGGGGTTTCAGCCCCAGCATTTT,CASSVGQGFQPQHF
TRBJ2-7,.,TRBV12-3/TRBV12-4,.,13,TGTGCCAGCAGCCGGGACAATTCCTACGAGCAGTACTTC,CASSRDNSYEQYF
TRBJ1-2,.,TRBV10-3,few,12,TGTGCCATCAGTGAGGCCCACAGGAGCTACACCTTC,CAISEAHRSYTF
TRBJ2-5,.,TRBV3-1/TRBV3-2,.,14,TGTGCCAGCAGCTTAACGGGATTCTCAGAGACCCAGTACTTC,CASSLTGFSETQYF
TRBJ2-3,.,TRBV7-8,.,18,TGTGCCAGCAGCTCGTCCTCCGGGATCGCGCCTAGCACAGATACGCAGTATTTT,CASSSSSGIAPSTDTQYF
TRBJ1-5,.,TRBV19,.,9,TGTGCCAGTACGCAGCCCCAGCATTTT,CASTQPQHF
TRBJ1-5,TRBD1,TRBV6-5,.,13,TGTGCCAGCAGCCCGGACAGGCCTCAGCCCCAGCATTTT,CASSPDRPQPQHF
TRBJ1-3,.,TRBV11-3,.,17,TGTGCCAGCAGCTTAGTTCGCGCAGGGGACTCTGGAAACACCATATATTTT,CASSLVRAGDSGNTIYF
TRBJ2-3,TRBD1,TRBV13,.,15,TGTGCCAGCAGCTTCGGGACAGGGGACACAGATACGCAGTATTTT,CASSFGTGDTDTQYF
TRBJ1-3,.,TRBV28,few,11,TGTGCCAGCAGCTACGGAAACACCATATATTTT,CASSYGNTIYF
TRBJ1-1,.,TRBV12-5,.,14,TGTGCTAGTGGGGCATCAGGGGCTAGCACTGAAGCTTTCTTT,CASGASGASTEAFF
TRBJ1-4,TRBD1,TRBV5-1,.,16,TGCGCCAGCAGCTTGCTGGGGACAGGGACTAATGAAAAACTGTTTTTT,CASSLLGTGTNEKLFF
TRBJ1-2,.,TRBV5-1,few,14,TGCGCCAGCAGCGAGACAGTTACGACCTATGGCTACACCTTC,CASSETVTTYGYTF
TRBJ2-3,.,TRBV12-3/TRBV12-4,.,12,TGTGCCAGCAGTCCACCCACAGATACGCAGTATTTT,CASSPPTDTQYF
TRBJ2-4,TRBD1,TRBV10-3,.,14,TGTGCCATCAGTCCCGGGACAGGGTTGGACATTCAGTACTTC,CAISPGTGLDIQYF
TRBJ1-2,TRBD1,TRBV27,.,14,TGTGCCAGCAGTTCCACAGGGGGGCCCTATGGCTACACCTTC,CASSSTGGPYGYTF
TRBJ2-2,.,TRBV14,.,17,TGTGCCAGCAGCCAAGATGGGGTAATTGCGAACACCGGGGAGCTGTTTTTT,CASSQDGVIANTGELFF
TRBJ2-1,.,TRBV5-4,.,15,TGTGCCAGCAGCTTACAAGGGCCCCAGACGGCTGAGCAGTTCTTC,CASSLQGPQTAEQFF
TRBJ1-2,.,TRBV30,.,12,TGTGCCTGGCAAGGAACTAACTATGGCTACACCTTC,CAWQGTNYGYTF
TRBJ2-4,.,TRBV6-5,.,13,TGTGCCAGCAGATCAGGGGGGCGGAACATTCAGTACTTC,CASRSGGRNIQYF
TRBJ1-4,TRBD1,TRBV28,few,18,TGTGCCAGCGGGAAATGGGCAGGGGGCGCGGGAACTAATGAAAAACTGTTTTTT,CASGKWAGGAGTNEKLFF
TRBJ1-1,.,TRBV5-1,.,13,TGCGCCAGCAGGAGGGTTACCAACACTGAAGCTTTCTTT,CASRRVTNTEAFF
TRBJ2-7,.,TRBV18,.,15,TGTGCCAGCTCGCGGACAGTTTCTAGCTCCTACGAGCAGTACTTC,CASSRTVSSSYEQYF
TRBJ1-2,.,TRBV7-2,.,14,TGTGCCAGCAGCTTGAACAGGGTCTCGACTGGCTACACCTTC,CASSLNRVSTGYTF
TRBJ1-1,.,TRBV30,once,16,TGTGCCTGGAGGCGGATCGATTATGGCCAGAACACTGAAGCTTTCTTT,CAWRRIDYGQNTEAFF
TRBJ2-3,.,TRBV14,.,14,TGTGCCAGCAACCCAAGGGGCGGCACAGATACGCAGTATTTT,CASNPRGGTDTQYF
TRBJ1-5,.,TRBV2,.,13,TGTGCCGGGGCACAGGAGAGCAATCAGCCCCAGCATTTT,CAGAQESNQPQHF
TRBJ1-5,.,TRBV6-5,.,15,TGTGCCAGCAGCGTAACCCGGGACAGCAATCAGCCCCAGCATTTT,CASSVTRDSNQPQHF
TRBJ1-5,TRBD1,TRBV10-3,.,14,TGTGCCATCAGTGGACAGGGGGCGGAACAGCCCCAGCATTTT,CAISGQGAEQPQHF
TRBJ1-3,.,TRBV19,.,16,TGTGCCAGTAGTGCCACATACCGCAGGTCTGGAAACACCATATATTTT,CASSATYRRSGNTIYF
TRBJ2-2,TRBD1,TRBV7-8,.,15,TGTGCCAGCAGCCCCGGGACAGCTTACACCGGGGAGCTGTTTTTT,CASSPGTAYTGELFF
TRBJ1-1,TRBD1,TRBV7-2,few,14,TGTGCCAGCAGCTCGGACAGGGTACACACTGAAGCTTTCTTT,CASSSDRVHTEAFF
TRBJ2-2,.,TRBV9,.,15,TGTGCCAGCAGCGTAACGTGGAGTAACACCGGGGAGCTGTTTTTT,CASSVTWSNTGELFF
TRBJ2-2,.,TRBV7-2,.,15,TGTGCCAGCAGCTTAAGCGGTTCGAACACCGGGGAGCTGTTTTTT,CASSLSGSNTGELFF
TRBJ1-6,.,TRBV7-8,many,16,TGTGCCAGCAGCTTACAGAGGGGTACCTATAATTCACCCCTCCACTTT,CASSLQRGTYNSPLHF
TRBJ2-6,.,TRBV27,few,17,TGTGCCAGCAGTACGACAGCCACTTACTCTGGGGCCAACGTCCTGACTTTC,CASSTTATYSGANVLTF
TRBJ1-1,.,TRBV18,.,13,TGTGCCAGCTCACCACGTCGGGGAAATGAAGCTTTCTTT,CASSPRRGNEAFF
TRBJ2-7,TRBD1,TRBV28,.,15,TGTGCCAGCAGTTTAGTTACAGGGGTTCTATACGAGCAGTACTTC,CASSLVTGVLYEQYF
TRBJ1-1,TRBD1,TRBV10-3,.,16,TGTGCCATCAAAAGGGAACGGGCAGGGGGGGTGACTGAAGCTTTCTTT,CAIKRERAGGVTEAFF
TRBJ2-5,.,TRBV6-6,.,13,TGTGCCAGCAGTTACTCGGGAAGGGACGGCCAGTACTTC,CASSYSGRDGQYF
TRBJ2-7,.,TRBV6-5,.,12,TGTGCCAGCAGCCCAGGTCACTACGAGCAGTACTTC,CASSPGHYEQYF
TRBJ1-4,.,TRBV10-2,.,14,TGCGCCAGCTTAGAGTGGGGGGTTAATGAAAAACTGTTTTTT,CASLEWGVNEKLFF
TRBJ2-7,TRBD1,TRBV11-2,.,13,TGTGCCAGCAGCTCAACAGGGGCCAACGAGCAGTACTTC,CASSSTGANEQYF
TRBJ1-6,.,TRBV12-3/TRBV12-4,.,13,TGTGCCAGCAGTCCCTCGGACATGCTGGTCCTCCACTTT,CASSPSDMLVLHF
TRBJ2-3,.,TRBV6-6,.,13,TGTGCCAGCAGTTACCCGGGCACAGATACGCAGTATTTT,CASSYPGTDTQYF
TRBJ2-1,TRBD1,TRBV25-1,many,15,TGTGCCAGCAGTGAGTGGGACAGACAAACTAATGAGCAGTTCTTC,CASSEWDRQTNEQFF
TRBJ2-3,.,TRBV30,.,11,TGTGCCTGTCTAAGCACAGATACGCAGTATTTT,CACLSTDTQYF